Shown below are 25 T cell receptor beta chains from a single sample sequenced in a study of CD8+ T cells in alopecia areata. Following extraction, RNA underwent reverse transcription to cDNA, which served as the sequencing template. Generated by immunoSEQ multiplex PCR, the TCRdb table keeps only in-frame clones and is missing some. The sample gives fewer than 150,000 clones, 35% to 45% of which show up once; roughly 3.3% is in the top ten. The material sequenced was CD4+ T cells sorted from blood. These receptors all come from a human donor with alopecia areata.

The chain is built from TRBV7-2 and TRBJ2-5, with 12 bases that match TRBD2. Trimming cost V 1 base and J 7 bases; bases outside gene matches: 7. The CDR3 spans 16 residues. Germline CDR1 reads SGHTA; CDR2 reads FQGNSA. CDR3 coding DNA: TGTGCCAGCAGCTTAGAACTAGCGGGGGGCCGTAGGACCCAGTACTTC. The encoded protein is CASSLELAGGRRTQYF. Using reference TRBV7-2 and TRBJ2-5 for the parts outside the CDR3, the full variable domain is GAGVSQSPSNKVTEKGKDVELRCDPISGHTALYWYRQSLGQGLEFLIYFQGNSAPDKSGLPSDRFSAERTGGSVSTLTIQRTQQEDSAVYLCASSLELAGGRRTQYFGPGTRLLVL.

The gene calls are TRBV28 and TRBJ2-5; D is unclear. V lost 2 bases, J lost 7 bases, and 5 bases lay in between. CDR1 is MDHEN, CDR2 SYDVKM, per germline. The CDR3 sequence is 11 residues long. The DNA for the CDR3 is TGTGCCAGCAGTTTAAAAGGGACCCAGTACTTC. Encoded protein: CASSLKGTQYF. Variable domain in full (rest from reference TRBV28 and TRBJ2-5): DVKVTQSSRYLVKRTGEKVFLECVQDMDHENMFWYRQDPGLGLRLIYFSYDVKMKEKGDIPEGYSVSREKKERFSLILESASTNQTSMYLCASSLKGTQYFGPGTRLLVL.

This clone was seen only a few times. This chain connects TRBV10-3 to TRBJ2-1, with D maybe TRBD2 (6 bases). With 4 bases removed from V and 5 bases from J, the gap between germline ends came to 21 bases. Germline-derived CDR1 and CDR2 are ENHRY and SYGVKD. The CDR3 has 17 amino acids. The CDR3 region is CAISASEGLQLHNEQFF. DNA of the CDR3: TGTGCCATCAGTGCTTCAGAGGGACTCCAGTTACACAATGAGCAGTTCTTC.

V gene TRBV29-1 combines with J gene TRBJ2-3; D is tentatively TRBD1 or TRBD2 (5 bases each). Trimming pared 6 bases from V and 3 bases from J, leaving 19 bases between. This CDR3 comprises 15 residues. CDR1 and CDR2 (germline): SQVTM, ANQGSEA. In DNA, the CDR3 is TGCAGCGTACCCGGGACCAGCATTAGGACAGATACGCAGTATTTT. This codes for CSVPGTSIRTDTQYF.

J is TRBJ1-2 and V is TRBV4-1; D may be TRBD1 (6 bases). CDR3 length equals 14 residues. Trimming stripped 2 bases from V and 4 bases from J, with 11 bases between. From germline, CDR1 is MGHRA and CDR2 YSYEKL. The DNA of the CDR3 is TGCGCCAGCAGCCAACTCAGGGGAGGCTATGGCTACACCTTC. Protein sequence: CASSQLRGGYGYTF.

The chain has TRBV30 and TRBJ2-5; D is ambiguous. Trimming stripped 7 bases from V and 4 bases from J, with 13 bases between. Germline values: CDR1 GTSNPN, CDR2 SVGIG (reference sequence). The CDR3 contains 12 residues. CDR3 sequence (DNA): TGTGCCTTTCGGACCGCAGGAGAGACCCAGTACTTC. Its protein is CAFRTAGETQYF.

The chain links TRBV29-1 to TRBJ2-7, with TRBD1 as a possible D gene (6 bases). Germline values: CDR1 SQVTM, CDR2 ANQGSEA. CDR3 length: 14 amino acids. V was clipped by 5 bases and J by 0 bases, with 14 bases between them. The CDR3 nucleotides are TGCAGCGTTCCTGCCCAGGGGAACTCCTACGAGCAGTACTTC. Translation gives CSVPAQGNSYEQYF.

CDR3 residues: CATSGIEAYGYTF. As DNA, the CDR3 is TGTGCCACCTCAGGGATTGAAGCCTATGGCTACACCTTC. J is TRBJ1-2 and V is TRBV6-5; the D gene is possibly TRBD1 (5 bases). This CDR3 spans 13 amino acids. V lost 10 bases and J 4 bases, leaving 16 bases between the germline ends. Germline CDR1 MNHEY, CDR2 SVGAGI.

This chain uses TRBV5-1 with TRBJ2-1; 7 bases align to TRBD2. CDR3 length equals 16 residues. Germline CDR1 reads SGHRS; CDR2 reads YFSETQ. With V trimmed by 4 bases and J by 9 bases, 16 bases remained unmatched. The CDR3 DNA reads TGCGCCAGCAGCCCACGACCGAGCGGGACGCGGGGTGAGCAGTTCTTC. Its translation is CASSPRPSGTRGEQFF. Based on the CDR3 plus reference TRBV5-1 and TRBJ2-1, the full variable domain is KAGVTQTPRYLIKTRGQQVTLSCSPISGHRSVSWYQQTPGQGLQFLFEYFSETQRNKGNFPGRFSGRQFSNSRSEMNVSTLELGDSALYLCASSPRPSGTRGEQFFGPGTRLTVL.

V usage is TRBV29-1 and J usage is TRBJ2-3, with 12 bases matching TRBD2. This CDR3 contains 18 residues. J gave up 0 bases and V 8 bases, and 15 bases lay outside the gene matches. The germline CDR1 and CDR2 sequences are SQVTM and ANQGSEA. This CDR3 is CSTRNALAGGPSTDTQYF. CDR3 sequence (DNA): TGCAGCACCCGCAATGCGCTAGCGGGGGGGCCGAGCACAGATACGCAGTATTTT.

This chain joins TRBV30 and TRBJ1-2; the D is unclear. Germline CDR1 is GTSNPN and CDR2 is SVGIG (reference sequence). With 4 bases removed from V and 4 bases from J, the gap between germline ends came to 10 bases. The CDR3 contains 12 residues. CDR3 sequence (DNA): TGTGCCTGGACCCCGGGGAGCTATGGCTACACCTTC. As protein: CAWTPGSYGYTF.

The genes are TRBV4-2 and TRBJ2-7; D is ambiguous. Germline CDR1 and CDR2: LGHNA and YNFKEQ. Trimming pared 1 base from V and 5 bases from J, leaving 12 bases between. The CDR3 consists of 14 residues. CDR3 sequence: CASSQVGHKDEQYF. The CDR3 DNA reads TGTGCCAGCAGCCAAGTGGGCCACAAAGACGAGCAGTACTTC.

This clone was counted a single time. This rearrangement joins TRBV15 to TRBJ2-3; D is perhaps TRBD2 (6 bases). V was pared by 6 bases and J by 1 base, with 8 bases between. CDR3 length: 13 amino acids. Germline CDR1 LNHNV, CDR2 YYDKDF (reference sequence). The CDR3 sequence: CATREGGTDTQYF. CDR3 bases: TGTGCCACCAGGGAGGGAGGCACAGATACGCAGTATTTT.

The chain recombines TRBV7-2 with TRBJ2-5; possible D gene TRBD1, 6 bases. Germline V gives CDR1 SGHTA, CDR2 FQGNSA. This CDR3 comprises 13 residues. V was cut by 4 bases and J by 5 bases, with 11 bases left in between. CDR3 coding DNA: TGTGCCAGCAGCTCCAGGGGTGGGGAGACCCAGTACTTC. Protein: CASSSRGGETQYF.

The chain joins TRBV7-2 to TRBJ2-7; tentative D call: TRBD1 (6 bases). The CDR3 length is 15 residues. The V and J ends lost 1 base and 2 bases respectively, with 12 bases between them. CDR1 is SGHTA, CDR2 FQGNSA, per germline. The CDR3 coding sequence is TGTGCCAGCAGCTTAGACGCCAGGGGCACCTACGAGCAGTACTTC. Amino acids: CASSLDARGTYEQYF.

The V and J genes are TRBV7-2 and TRBJ2-7, with D tentatively TRBD2 (6 bases). This CDR3 is 16 amino acids long. V lost 4 bases, J lost 0 bases, and 16 bases lay in between. Per germline, CDR1 SGHTA and CDR2 FQGNSA. The CDR3: CASSYVLAGSSYEQYF. DNA for the CDR3: TGTGCCAGCAGCTATGTCCTGGCGGGGAGCTCCTACGAGCAGTACTTC.

The chain recombines TRBV5-1 with TRBJ2-1; 9 bases agree with TRBD1. The CDR3 runs to 17 residues. Germline loops: CDR1 SGHRS, CDR2 YFSETQ. V trimming: 4 bases; J trimming: 4 bases; junction bases outside the gene matches: 12. For the CDR3, the DNA is TGCGCCAGCAGCCCGTCTGGAACGGGACAGGGATACAATGAGCAGTTCTTC. Translation gives CASSPSGTGQGYNEQFF.

This clone was found a few times. The V call is TRBV5-1, the J call TRBJ1-2; D may be TRBD1 (5 bases). Trimming took off 5 bases at V and 3 bases at J, with 11 bases between the two ends. This CDR3 is built from 13 residues. The germline V gene has CDR1 SGHRS and CDR2 YFSETQ. The CDR3 DNA reads TGCGCCAGCAGTCCGGCGGGGGACTATGGCTACACCTTC. This encodes CASSPAGDYGYTF.

The genes are TRBV7-8 and TRBJ1-5; D unresolved. Germline V CDR1 and CDR2: SGHVS, FQNEAQ. The CDR3 has 15 residues. V shed 2 bases and J shed 0 bases, with 8 bases lying between them. The CDR3 is CASSLLPDSNQPQHF. CDR3 bases: TGTGCCAGCAGCTTACTCCCGGATAGCAATCAGCCCCAGCATTTT.

This clone was seen only a few times. This rearrangement joins TRBV29-1 to TRBJ2-5; D unresolved. This CDR3 contains 11 residues. The germline CDR1 and CDR2 sequences are SQVTM and ANQGSEA. V shed 3 bases and J shed 5 bases, with 7 bases lying between them. CDR3 sequence reads: CSVDPWETQYF. DNA for the CDR3: TGCAGCGTTGACCCGTGGGAGACCCAGTACTTC.

This chain uses TRBV7-2 with TRBJ2-7; TRBD2 agrees at 9 bases. The germline CDR1 and CDR2 sequences are SGHTA and FQGNSA. This CDR3 has 16 residues. V shed 5 bases and J 1 base; nucleotides not matched to a gene: 9. This CDR3 reads CASSPDSGSISYEQYF. The CDR3 DNA sequence: TGTGCCAGCAGCCCAGATAGCGGGAGCATATCCTACGAGCAGTACTTC.

The CDR3 bases are TGCGCCAGCAGCTTGGTGGGGGCGGGGAGCACTGAAGCTTTCTTT. Translating gives CASSLVGAGSTEAFF. The genes are TRBV5-1 and TRBJ1-1; D is possibly TRBD1 (6 bases). CDR3 length equals 15 residues. The V end lost 0 bases, the J end lost 4 bases, and 13 bases lay between the germline ends. Germline V gene data show CDR1 as SGHRS and CDR2 as YFSETQ. The complete variable domain, with remaining parts taken from reference TRBV5-1 and TRBJ1-1, reads KAGVTQTPRYLIKTRGQQVTLSCSPISGHRSVSWYQQTPGQGLQFLFEYFSETQRNKGNFPGRFSGRQFSNSRSEMNVSTLELGDSALYLCASSLVGAGSTEAFFGQGTRLTVV.

The chain employs TRBV6-5 and TRBJ2-1, with 8 positions matching TRBD2. J lost 6 bases, V lost 6 bases, and 7 bases had no gene match. The CDR3 is 14 residues long. Germline CDR1 MNHEY, CDR2 SVGAGI. The CDR3 nucleotides are TGTGCCAGCAGCCGTAGCGGGGTAGGCAATGAGCAGTTCTTC. Protein: CASSRSGVGNEQFF.

This clone came up a few times. The rearrangement joins TRBV10-3 to TRBJ2-7, with D perhaps TRBD1 or TRBD2 (5 bases each). CDR1 and CDR2 (germline): ENHRY, SYGVKD. Trimming removed 10 bases from V and 5 bases from J, with 15 bases in between. The CDR3 loop spans 12 amino acids. In nucleotides, the CDR3 is TGTGCCACCAACGCCCGGGGCAACGAGCAGTACTTC. This translates into CATNARGNEQYF.

This clone was seen only a few times. The rearrangement uses TRBV29-1 and TRBJ2-7; 8 bases align to TRBD2. In germline, CDR1 is SQVTM, CDR2 ANQGSEA. This CDR3 contains 13 residues. The trim removed 7 bases at V and 7 bases at J, leaving 12 bases unmatched. The CDR3 coding sequence is TGCAGCGGACTGAGCGGGAGTCGAGGGGAGCAGTACTTC. Amino acid sequence: CSGLSGSRGEQYF.